This T cell receptor beta chain is from a study of blood T cell repertoires in COVID-19. Study-level background: Italy, Spain and the United States were the sources of the convalescent and acute COVID-19 samples. PBMCs, B-cell-depleted T cells, or T cells provided the cDNA or gDNA that made up the material.

CDR1 and CDR2 from the germline V gene are LNHDA and SQIVND (reference sequence). V trimming: 4 bases; J trimming: 0 bases; junction bases outside the gene matches: 2. The CDR3 extends over 14 amino acids. Generated by immunoSEQ multiplex PCR, the TCRdb table keeps only in-frame clones and is missing some. The table lists roughly 46,000 clones, roughly four fifths of them singletons. The sample consisted of peripheral blood. V and J are TRBV19 and TRBJ1-1; 7 nucleotides align to TRBD1. The TCR was taken from a man aged 55 to 69 with acute or convalescent COVID-19. CDR3 in DNA: TGTGCCAGTAGTACCGGGACAGTGAACACTGAAGCTTTCTTT. It encodes CASSTGTVNTEAFF.